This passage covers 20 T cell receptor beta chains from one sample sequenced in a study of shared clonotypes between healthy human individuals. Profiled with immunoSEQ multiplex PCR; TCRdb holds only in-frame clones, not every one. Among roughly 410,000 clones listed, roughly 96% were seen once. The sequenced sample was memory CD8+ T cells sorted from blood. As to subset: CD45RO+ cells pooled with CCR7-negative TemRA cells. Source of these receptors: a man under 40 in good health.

As DNA, the CDR3 is TGTGCCAGCAGCGCATCTGGGGGGAATGAGCAGTTCTTC. It specifies CASSASGGNEQFF. This chain uses TRBV9 with TRBJ2-1, with a weak D call TRBD2 (6 bases). The CDR3 length is 13 residues. V was shortened by 3 bases and J by 7 bases, with 11 bases between the two germline ends. Per the germline V gene, CDR1 is SGDLS and CDR2 is YYNGEE.

The CDR3 DNA follows: TGTGCCAGCAGTGCTACTAGCGGCGCCTACAATGAGCAGTTCTTC. The encoded protein is CASSATSGAYNEQFF. The chain couples TRBV28 to TRBJ2-1, with 8 bases that match TRBD2. V shed 5 bases, J shed 2 bases, and the junction held 5 bases outside the gene matches. The CDR3 consists of 15 residues. CDR1 and CDR2 from the germline V gene are MDHEN and SYDVKM. The variable domain in full, completed from reference TRBV28 and TRBJ2-1, reads DVKVTQSSRYLVKRTGEKVFLECVQDMDHENMFWYRQDPGLGLRLIYFSYDVKMKEKGDIPEGYSVSREKKERFSLILESASTNQTSMYLCASSATSGAYNEQFFGPGTRLTVL.

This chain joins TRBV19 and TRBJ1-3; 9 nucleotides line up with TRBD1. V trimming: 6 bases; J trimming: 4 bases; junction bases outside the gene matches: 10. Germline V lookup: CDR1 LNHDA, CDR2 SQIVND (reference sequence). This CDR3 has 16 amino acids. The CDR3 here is CASSGTGTGTGNTIYF. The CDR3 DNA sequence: TGTGCCAGTAGCGGGACCGGGACAGGGACAGGAAACACCATATATTTT.

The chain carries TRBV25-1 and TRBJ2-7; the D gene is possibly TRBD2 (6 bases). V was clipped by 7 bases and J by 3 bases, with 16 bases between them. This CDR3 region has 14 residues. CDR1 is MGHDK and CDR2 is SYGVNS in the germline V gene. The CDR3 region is CASNEAGGIYEQYF. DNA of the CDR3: TGTGCCAGCAACGAAGCGGGCGGAATCTACGAGCAGTACTTC.

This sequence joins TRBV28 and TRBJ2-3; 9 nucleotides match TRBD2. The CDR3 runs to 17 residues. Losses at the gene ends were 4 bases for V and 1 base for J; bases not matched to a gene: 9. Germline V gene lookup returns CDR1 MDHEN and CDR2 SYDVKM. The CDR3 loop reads CASSSAGLAPGTDTQYF. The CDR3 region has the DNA TGTGCCAGCAGTTCCGCTGGACTAGCGCCGGGCACAGATACGCAGTATTTT.

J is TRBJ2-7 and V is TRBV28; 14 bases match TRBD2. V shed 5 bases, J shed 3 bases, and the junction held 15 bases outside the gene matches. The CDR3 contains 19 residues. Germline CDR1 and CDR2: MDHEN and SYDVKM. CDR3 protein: CASSPNPGTSGSLGYEQYF. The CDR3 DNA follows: TGTGCCAGCAGTCCTAATCCCGGGACTAGCGGGAGTTTAGGCTACGAGCAGTACTTC.

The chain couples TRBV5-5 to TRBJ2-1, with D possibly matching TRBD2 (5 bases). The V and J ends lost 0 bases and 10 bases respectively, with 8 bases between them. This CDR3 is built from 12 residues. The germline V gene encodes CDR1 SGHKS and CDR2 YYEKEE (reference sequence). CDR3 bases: TGTGCCAGCAGCTTGGGGGAGAGGGAGCAGTTCTTC. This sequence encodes CASSLGEREQFF.

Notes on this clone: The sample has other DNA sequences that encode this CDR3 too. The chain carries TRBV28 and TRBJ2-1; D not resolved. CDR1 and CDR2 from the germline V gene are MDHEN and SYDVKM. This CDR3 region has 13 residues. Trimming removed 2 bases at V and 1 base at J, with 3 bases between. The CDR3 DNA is TGTGCCAGCAGTTTAGGGTCCTACAATGAGCAGTTCTTC. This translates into CASSLGSYNEQFF.

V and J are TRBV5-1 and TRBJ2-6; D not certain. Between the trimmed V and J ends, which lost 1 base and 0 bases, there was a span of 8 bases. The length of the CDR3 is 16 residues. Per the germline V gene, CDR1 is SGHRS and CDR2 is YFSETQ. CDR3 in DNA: TGCGCCAGCAGCTTGACAGCCTTCTCTGGGGCCAACGTCCTGACTTTC. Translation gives CASSLTAFSGANVLTF.

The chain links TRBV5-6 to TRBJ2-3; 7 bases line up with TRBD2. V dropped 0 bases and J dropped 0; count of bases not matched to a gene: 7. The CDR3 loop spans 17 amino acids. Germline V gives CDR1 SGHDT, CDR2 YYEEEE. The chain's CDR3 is CASSLAGAGASTDTQYF. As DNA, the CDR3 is TGTGCCAGCAGCTTGGCCGGGGCGGGAGCGAGCACAGATACGCAGTATTTT.

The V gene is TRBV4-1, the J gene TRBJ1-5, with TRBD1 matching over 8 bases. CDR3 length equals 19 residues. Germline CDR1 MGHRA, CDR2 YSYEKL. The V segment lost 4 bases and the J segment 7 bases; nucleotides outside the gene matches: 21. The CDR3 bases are TGCGCCAGCAGCCTTACCCCTCTCAGACTCTCAGGGGGCAGCCAGCCCCAGCATTTT. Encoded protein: CASSLTPLRLSGGSQPQHF.

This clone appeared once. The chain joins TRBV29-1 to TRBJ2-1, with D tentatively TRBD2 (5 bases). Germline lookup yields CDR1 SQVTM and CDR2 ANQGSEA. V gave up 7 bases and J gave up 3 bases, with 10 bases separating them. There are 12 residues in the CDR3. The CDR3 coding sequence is TGCAGCGGGGAGAGGGTCTACAATGAGCAGTTCTTC. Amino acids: CSGERVYNEQFF.

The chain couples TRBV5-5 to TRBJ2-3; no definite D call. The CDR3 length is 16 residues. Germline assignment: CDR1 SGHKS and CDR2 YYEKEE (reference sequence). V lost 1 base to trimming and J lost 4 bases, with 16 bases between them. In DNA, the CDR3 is TGTGCCAGCAGCTTGTCCGGTAATTGGATCGCAGATACGCAGTATTTT. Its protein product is CASSLSGNWIADTQYF.

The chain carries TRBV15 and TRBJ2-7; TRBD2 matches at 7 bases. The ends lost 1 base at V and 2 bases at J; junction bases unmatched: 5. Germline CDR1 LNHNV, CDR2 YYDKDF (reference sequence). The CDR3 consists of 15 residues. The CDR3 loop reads CATSRARGSTYEQYF. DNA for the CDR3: TGTGCCACCAGCAGAGCCCGCGGGAGTACCTACGAGCAGTACTTC.

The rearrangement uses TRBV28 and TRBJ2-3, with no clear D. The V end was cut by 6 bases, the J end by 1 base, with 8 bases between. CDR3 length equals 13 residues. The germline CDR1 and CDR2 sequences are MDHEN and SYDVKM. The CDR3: CASSQKRTDTQYF. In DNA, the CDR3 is TGTGCCAGCAGCCAGAAACGCACAGATACGCAGTATTTT.

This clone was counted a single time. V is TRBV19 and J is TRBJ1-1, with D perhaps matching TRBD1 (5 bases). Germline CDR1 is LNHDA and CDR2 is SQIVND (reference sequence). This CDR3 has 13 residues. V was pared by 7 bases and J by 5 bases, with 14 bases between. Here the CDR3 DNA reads TGTGCCAGTAACCCGGGACGTCCTACTGAAGCTTTCTTT. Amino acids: CASNPGRPTEAFF.

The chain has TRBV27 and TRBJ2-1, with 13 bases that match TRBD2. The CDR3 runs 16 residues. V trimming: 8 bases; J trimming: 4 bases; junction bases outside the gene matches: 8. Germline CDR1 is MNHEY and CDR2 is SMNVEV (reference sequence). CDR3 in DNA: TGTGCCAGCGGGACTACTAGCGGGAGGGGTTACAATGAGCAGTTCTTC. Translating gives CASGTTSGRGYNEQFF.

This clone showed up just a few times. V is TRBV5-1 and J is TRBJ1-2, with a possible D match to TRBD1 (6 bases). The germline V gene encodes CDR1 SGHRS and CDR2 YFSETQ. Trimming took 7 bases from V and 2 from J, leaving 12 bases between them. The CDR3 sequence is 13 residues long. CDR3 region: CASAGTPNYGYTF. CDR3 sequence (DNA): TGCGCCAGCGCCGGGACACCAAACTATGGCTACACCTTC.

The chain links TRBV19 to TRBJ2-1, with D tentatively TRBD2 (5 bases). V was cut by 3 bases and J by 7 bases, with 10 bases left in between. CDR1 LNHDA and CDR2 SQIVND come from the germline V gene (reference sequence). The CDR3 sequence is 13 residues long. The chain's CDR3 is CASSMVLGNEQFF. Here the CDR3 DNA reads TGTGCCAGTAGTATGGTACTAGGGAATGAGCAGTTCTTC. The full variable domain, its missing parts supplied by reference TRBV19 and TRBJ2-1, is DGGITQSPKYLFRKEGQNVTLSCEQNLNHDAMYWYRQDPGQGLRLIYYSQIVNDFQKGDIAEGYSVSREKKESFPLTVTSAQKNPTAFYLCASSMVLGNEQFFGPGTRLTVL.

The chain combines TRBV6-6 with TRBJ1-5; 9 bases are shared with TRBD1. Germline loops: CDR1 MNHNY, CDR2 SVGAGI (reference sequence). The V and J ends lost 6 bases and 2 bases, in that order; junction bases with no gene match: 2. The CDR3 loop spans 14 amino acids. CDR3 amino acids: CASRRDRGNQPQHF. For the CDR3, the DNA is TGTGCCAGCAGGCGGGACAGGGGCAATCAGCCCCAGCATTTT.